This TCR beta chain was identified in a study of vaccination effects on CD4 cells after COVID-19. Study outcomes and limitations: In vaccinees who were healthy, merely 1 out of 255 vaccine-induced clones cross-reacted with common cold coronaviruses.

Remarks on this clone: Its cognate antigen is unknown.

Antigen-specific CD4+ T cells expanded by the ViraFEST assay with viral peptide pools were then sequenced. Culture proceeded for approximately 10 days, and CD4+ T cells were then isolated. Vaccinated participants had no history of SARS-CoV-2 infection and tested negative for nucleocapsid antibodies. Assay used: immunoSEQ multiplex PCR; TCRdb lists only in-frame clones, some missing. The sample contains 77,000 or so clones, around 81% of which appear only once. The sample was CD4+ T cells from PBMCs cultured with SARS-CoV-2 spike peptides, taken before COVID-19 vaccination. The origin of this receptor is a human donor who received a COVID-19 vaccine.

The CDR3, as DNA: TGTGCTAGTGTCTCCAATCACCCATTCAACGCTGAAGCTTTCTTT. As protein: CASVSNHPFNAEAFF. This sequence joins TRBV12-5 and TRBJ1-1; D is ambiguous. The CDR3 is 15 residues long. CDR1 is LGHNT and CDR2 is FRNRAP in the germline V gene. V was shortened by 7 bases and J by 6 bases, with 21 bases between the two germline ends.